Below, one TCR beta chain is given with its context. What it binds is unknown. Germline assignment: CDR1 SQVTM and CDR2 ANQGSEA. This CDR3 has 16 amino acids. The V and J ends lost 5 bases and 9 bases respectively, with 26 bases between them. The assay was immunoSEQ multiplex PCR, and TCRdb's table has in-frame clones only and misses some. The sample yields some 120,000 clones, about 88% seen once. These data originate in a study of T cell responses to AZD1222 COVID-19 vaccine. Findings and limits, study-wide: Baseline seropositivity occurred in only a handful of AZD1222 recipients. Among the donors, most were white British and more were female, and clonal diversity was possibly underestimated. Spike-spanning, vaccine-associated CD4 TCRs were dominant at 160-218 and 743-854. Spike-specific TCRs gained breadth and depth after people received two AZD1222 doses.

V gene TRBV29-1 combines with J gene TRBJ2-1; D ambiguous. The receptor's source is an adult in good health. The sample in question was peripheral blood, obtained on day 0 of MenACWY control vaccination. The CDR3 loop reads CSVSDLAAGPYVEQFF. CDR3 bases: TGCAGCGTTTCCGACTTGGCGGCCGGGCCTTACGTTGAGCAGTTCTTC.